This T cell receptor beta chain came from a study of vaccination and CD4 T cells after COVID-19. Study-wide background: Vaccinees got either two BNT162b2 doses or two mRNA-1273 doses. The peptides that stimulated the cells were overlapping spike peptides from SARS-CoV-2, HCoV-NL63, HCoV-OC43 and HCoV-229E.

General observations from the study: Within convalescent individuals, 304 out of 307 vaccine-specific clones proved to be spike mono-reactive.

With respect to this clonotype: The antigen remains undetermined.

Cultured CD4+ T cell DNA underwent sequencing with the Oncomine TCR Beta short-read assay. Cultured CD4+ T cells yielded the extracted genomic DNA. TCRdb recomputed calls from the PCR reads with MiXCR, one row per CDR3 protein. The table includes approximately 11,000 distinct CDR3 sequences, roughly 40% detected once. The treatment here: approximately nine-day PBMC culture with coronavirus spike peptide pools or control peptides (ViraFEST assay). Germline CDR1 is MNHNS and CDR2 is SASEGT. The CDR3 consists of 16 residues. The V end lost 6 bases, the J end lost 0 bases, and 17 bases lay between the germline ends.

The source is a human donor who had recovered from COVID-19. Sequencing was done on a sample of CD4+ T cells from blood, cultured in vitro. The V and J genes are TRBV6-1 and TRBJ1-1; perhaps TRBD1 as D (6 bases). The DNA for the CDR3 is TGTGCCAGCAGCGGGAGGGGGAGCTTCATGAACACTGAAGCTTTCTTT. Its translation: CASSGRGSFMNTEAFF.